This TCR beta chain originates from a study of blood T cell repertoires in COVID-19. Germline-derived CDR1 and CDR2 are LGHDT and YNNKEL (reference sequence). V trimming: 0 bases; J trimming: 10 bases; junction bases outside the gene matches: 0. The CDR3 has 13 residues. During the 2 weeks before they entered the study, exposed participants had met someone with a PCR-confirmed or clinician-diagnosed COVID-19 case. Points on this clone: The same CDR3 also results from other DNA sequences found in this sample.

The protocol was immunoSEQ multiplex PCR, while the TCRdb copy is restricted to in-frame clones and leaves out a portion. The sample has about 350,000 clones, roughly 86% seen once. This receptor was taken from a woman in her 30s who had been exposed to COVID-19. V gene TRBV3-1 (or the pseudogene TRBV3-2) combines with J gene TRBJ1-6; 7 nucleotides line up with TRBD1. The sample was PBMCs or T cells enriched from blood (not recorded which). The CDR3 loop is CASSQEGGSPLHF. In DNA, the CDR3 is TGTGCCAGCAGCCAAGAAGGGGGCTCACCCCTCCACTTT.